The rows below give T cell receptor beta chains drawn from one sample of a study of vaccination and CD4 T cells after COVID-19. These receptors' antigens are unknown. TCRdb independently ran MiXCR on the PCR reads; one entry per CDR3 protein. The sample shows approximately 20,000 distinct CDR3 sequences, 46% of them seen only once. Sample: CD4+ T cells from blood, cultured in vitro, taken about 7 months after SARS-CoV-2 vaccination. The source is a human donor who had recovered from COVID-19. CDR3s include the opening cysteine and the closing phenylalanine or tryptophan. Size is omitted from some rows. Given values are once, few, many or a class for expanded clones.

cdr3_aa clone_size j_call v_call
CSASAGAILEAFF few TRBJ1-1 TRBV20-1
CASKPTGSYGYTF . TRBJ1-2 TRBV6-1
CSASHNNYGYTF . TRBJ1-2 TRBV20-1
CASSRRGTDTQYF . TRBJ2-3 TRBV27
CASSQEPPGRGRETQYF . TRBJ2-5 TRBV4-2
CASSREGLITDTQYF . TRBJ2-3 TRBV19
CASSQVAGGLSYEQYF . TRBJ2-7 TRBV4-3
CASVPRLAGPVGGETQYF . TRBJ2-5 TRBV5-5
CASSPRRPNRDSPLHF . TRBJ1-6 TRBV18
CASSASVGETQYF . TRBJ2-5 TRBV9
CASSGEGYGYTF . TRBJ1-2 TRBV6-1
CATSRDRDRSTDTQYF . TRBJ2-3 TRBV15
CASSKGHYAGYEQYF once TRBJ2-7 TRBV21-1
CASSERMNTEAFF . TRBJ1-1 TRBV27
CASSLGTGQNTEAFF . TRBJ1-1 TRBV7-9
CASSSQGGIGYEQYF . TRBJ2-7 TRBV7-2
CSARDVWGWDNTEAFF few TRBJ1-1 TRBV20-1
CASSSSSQGAGGYTF . TRBJ1-2 TRBV7-8
CSARRQPLNTEAFF . TRBJ1-1 TRBV20-1
CASSPHGTPPRTQYF . TRBJ2-5 TRBV11-2
CSASSGVFHEQYF . TRBJ2-7 TRBV20-1
CSARDMRVSYEQYF . TRBJ2-7 TRBV20-1
CASMGGSSGELFF . TRBJ2-2 TRBV27
CASSPVRGGQETQYF . TRBJ2-5 TRBV7-6
CASRTSRDRFYEQYF . TRBJ2-7 TRBV10-1
CSASLGTADNYGYTF few TRBJ1-2 TRBV20-1
CASSRTGSTDTQYF . TRBJ2-3 TRBV7-3
CASSISRGGGETQYF . TRBJ2-5 TRBV6-1
CASSLVSPDQETQYF once TRBJ2-5 TRBV5-1